The rows below give T cell receptor beta chains drawn from one sample of a study of a mutant IDH1 vaccine in newly diagnosed glioma. No antigens are known for them. The protocol was immunoSEQ multiplex PCR, while the TCRdb copy is restricted to in-frame clones and leaves out a portion. Here the sample spans roughly 56,000 clones, roughly 75% being singletons. The sequenced sample was PBMCs, obtained from a glioma patient whose treatment included an IDH1 peptide vaccine. These TCRs come from a man aged 45-65 years with glioma. CDR3s include the opening cysteine and the closing phenylalanine or tryptophan. A D gene is named only where the DNA matches it firmly. Only part of the rows carry a size: once, few, many, or a class if the clone is expanded.

TRBV19,NA,TRBD1,TRBJ1-1,CASSATGAQRHTEAFF,TGTGCCAGTAGTGCGACAGGGGCGCAGAGGCACACTGAAGCTTTCTTT
TRBV6-5,NA,NA,TRBJ1-1,CASSEYREAEAFF,TGTGCCAGCAGTGAGTACAGGGAGGCCGAAGCTTTCTTT
TRBV2,NA,NA,TRBJ1-2,CASSEPRVGQNYGYTF,TGTGCCAGCAGTGAACCCAGGGTAGGCCAAAACTATGGCTACACCTTC
TRBV6-4,NA,NA,TRBJ1-6,CASSDSSRGSPLHF,TGTGCCAGCAGTGACTCGAGCCGAGGATCACCCCTCCACTTT
TRBV9,once,TRBD1,TRBJ2-3,CASSRRGQNTDTQYF,TGTGCCAGCAGCAGAAGGGGACAGAACACAGATACGCAGTATTTT
TRBV7-2,NA,TRBD1,TRBJ1-5,CASSFTGDGQPQHF,TGTGCCAGCAGCTTTACAGGGGACGGACAGCCCCAGCATTTT
TRBV2,NA,NA,TRBJ1-4,CASSGTDLTNEKLFF,TGTGCCAGCAGTGGGACAGATTTAACTAATGAAAAACTGTTTTTT
TRBV4-3,NA,NA,TRBJ2-1,CASSPDRSYNEQFF,TGCGCCAGCAGCCCGGACAGATCCTACAATGAGCAGTTCTTC
TRBV2,NA,NA,TRBJ2-1,CASSEESSYNEQFF,TGTGCCAGCAGTGAAGAAAGCTCCTACAATGAGCAGTTCTTC
TRBV11-2,NA,TRBD1,TRBJ2-5,CASRSGQGIIQETQYF,TGTGCCAGCAGATCGGGACAGGGGATTATCCAAGAGACCCAGTACTTC
TRBV4-3,NA,TRBD1,TRBJ2-2,CASSQGTGGPGELFF,TGCGCCAGCAGCCAAGGGACAGGGGGCCCCGGGGAGCTGTTTTTT
TRBV2,NA,NA,TRBJ2-5,CASSVEETQYF,TGTGCCAGCAGTGTAGAAGAGACCCAGTACTTC
TRBV5-1,NA,TRBD1,TRBJ1-4,CASSSTGTGVEKLFF,TGCGCCAGCAGCTCTACCGGGACAGGGGTTGAAAAACTGTTTTTT
TRBV19,NA,NA,TRBJ2-1,CASSPRFGYNEQFF,TGTGCCAGTAGCCCTCGATTCGGTTACAATGAGCAGTTCTTC
TRBV6-1,NA,NA,TRBJ1-1,CASKPMNTEAFF,TGTGCCAGCAAACCCATGAACACTGAAGCTTTCTTT
TRBV9,NA,NA,TRBJ2-1,CASSVMEGTIEQFF,TGTGCCAGCAGCGTAATGGAAGGCACTATAGAGCAGTTCTTC
TRBV5-1,few,NA,TRBJ2-5,CASSLGATEGQETQYF,TGCGCCAGCAGCTTGGGTGCGACAGAAGGCCAAGAGACCCAGTACTTC
TRBV15,NA,NA,TRBJ2-1,CATSPGREQFF,TGTGCCACCAGCCCAGGGCGGGAGCAGTTCTTC
TRBV18,NA,NA,TRBJ2-3,CASSPGSTDTQYF,TGTGCCAGCTCACCAGGTAGCACAGATACGCAGTATTTT
TRBV30,NA,TRBD1,TRBJ2-5,CAWSMGQLTQYF,TGTGCCTGGAGTATGGGACAGCTGACCCAGTACTTC
TRBV4-1,NA,NA,TRBJ1-2,CASSVYRDTHDYTF,TGCGCCAGCAGCGTCTACCGGGACACCCATGACTACACCTTC
TRBV28,few,TRBD1,TRBJ2-7,CASSSIADRYSSYEQYF,TGTGCCAGCAGTTCGATCGCGGACAGGTACTCCTCCTACGAGCAGTACTTC
TRBV7-2,NA,TRBD1,TRBJ2-7,CASSLAGQGSEQYF,TGTGCCAGCAGCTTAGCCGGACAGGGTAGCGAGCAGTACTTC
TRBV15,NA,NA,TRBJ1-1,CATSSETGWTEAFF,TGTGCCACCAGCAGTGAAACAGGGTGGACTGAAGCTTTCTTT
TRBV28,NA,NA,TRBJ2-1,CASSLGRYEQFF,TGTGCCAGCAGTTTGGGGAGGTATGAGCAGTTCTTC
TRBV6-5,NA,NA,TRBJ1-3,CASSNTGPSGNTIYF,TGTGCCAGCAGTAATACAGGACCCTCTGGAAACACCATATATTTT
TRBV15,NA,NA,TRBJ1-3,CATSRGESRNTIYF,TGTGCCACCAGCAGAGGCGAGAGCCGAAACACCATATATTTT
TRBV30,few,TRBD1,TRBJ1-6,CAWSSGQGNSPLHF,TGTGCCTGGAGTTCTGGACAGGGGAATTCACCCCTCCACTTT
TRBV10-3,NA,NA,TRBJ1-2,CAISEREGDRYGYTF,TGTGCCATCAGTGAAAGAGAGGGGGATCGCTATGGCTACACCTTC
TRBV6-5,once,TRBD2,TRBJ2-1,CASSRLAGGLGEQFF,TGTGCCAGCAGTAGACTAGCGGGGGGCCTCGGTGAGCAGTTCTTC
TRBV7-2,NA,TRBD1,TRBJ1-5,CASSSTGGDYQPQHF,TGTGCCAGCAGCAGTACAGGGGGCGACTACCAGCCCCAGCATTTT
TRBV29-1,NA,NA,TRBJ1-3,CSVGPVNSGNTIYF,TGCAGCGTTGGCCCGGTAAACTCTGGAAACACCATATATTTT
TRBV9,NA,NA,TRBJ2-7,CASSRDSYEQYF,TGTGCCAGCAGCCGGGACTCCTACGAGCAGTACTTC
TRBV6-5,NA,NA,TRBJ1-4,CASAEGPNEKLFF,TGTGCCAGCGCGGAGGGGCCGAATGAAAAACTGTTTTTT
TRBV2,few,NA,TRBJ1-1,CASMTDMNTEAFF,TGTGCCAGCATGACAGACATGAACACTGAAGCTTTCTTT
TRBV4-1,NA,NA,TRBJ2-7,CASSQVGYEQYF,TGCGCCAGCAGCCAAGTGGGCTACGAGCAGTACTTC
TRBV6-5,few,NA,TRBJ1-6,CASSYSWGSSGSPLHF,TGTGCCAGCAGTTACTCCTGGGGGAGCTCGGGTTCACCCCTCCACTTT
TRBV11-2,few,TRBD1,TRBJ2-7,CASSLLGQATYEQYF,TGTGCCAGCAGCTTACTGGGACAGGCTACTTACGAGCAGTACTTC
TRBV5-1,NA,NA,TRBJ2-2,CASSPGTRNTGELFF,TGCGCCAGCAGCCCCGGGACACGGAACACCGGGGAGCTGTTTTTT
TRBV5-5,NA,NA,TRBJ2-7,CASTFEGDQRSEQYF,TGTGCCAGCACCTTTGAGGGGGATCAGCGGTCCGAGCAGTACTTC
TRBV19,NA,TRBD1,TRBJ1-5,CATQGGRTSWQPQHF,TGTGCCACCCAAGGGGGCAGGACAAGTTGGCAGCCCCAGCATTTT
TRBV7-6,few,NA,TRBJ2-3,CASSLSMIGGPDTQYF,TGTGCCAGCAGCCTATCGATGATCGGGGGTCCAGATACGCAGTATTTT
TRBV4-1,NA,NA,TRBJ1-1,CASSRPGTPEAFF,TGCGCCAGCAGCCGGCCCGGGACACCTGAAGCTTTCTTT
TRBV6-5,NA,NA,TRBJ1-3,CASQGLGAGNTIYF,TGTGCCAGCCAGGGGTTGGGTGCTGGAAACACCATATATTTT
TRBV30,NA,NA,TRBJ1-4,CAWSDDRDNEKLFF,TGTGCCTGGAGTGACGATAGAGATAATGAAAAACTGTTTTTT
TRBV5-4,NA,NA,TRBJ1-1,CASSRDSYQEFTEAFF,TGTGCCAGCAGCCGAGACAGCTATCAAGAATTCACTGAAGCTTTCTTT
TRBV7-8,few,NA,TRBJ1-5,CASSFQSNRPQHF,TGTGCCAGCAGCTTCCAGTCGAATCGACCCCAGCATTTT
TRBV4-3,NA,TRBD1,TRBJ1-4,CASSQEGQGGKLFF,TGCGCCAGCAGCCAAGAGGGACAGGGCGGAAAACTGTTTTTT
TRBV7-6,few,NA,TRBJ1-1,CASSLQVNTEAFF,TGTGCCAGCAGCTTACAGGTGAACACTGAAGCTTTCTTT
TRBV7-2,NA,TRBD2,TRBJ2-1,CASSSGGSEFF,TGTGCCAGCAGCTCGGGGGGGTCGGAGTTCTTC